Listed below are T cell receptor beta chains from one sample, sequenced in a study of T cell changes during pregnancy in multiple sclerosis. Here immunoSEQ multiplex PCR was the method, and the copy in TCRdb shows in-frame clones only, minus some. The table has roughly 100,000 clones, roughly 91% seen once. The starting material was peripheral blood, obtained after pregnancy. The receptors stem from a female donor in good health, enrolled as a control in a pregnancy study. CDR3s include the opening cysteine and the closing phenylalanine or tryptophan. The D gene is left open where the match is weak. Rows may omit the clone size; those that give it use once, few, many or a size class.

TRBV13	TRBJ1-2	NA	NA	TGTGCCAGCAGCTTCCGACAGAAAACTAACTATGGCTACACCTTC	CASSFRQKTNYGYTF
TRBV7-2	TRBJ1-5	TRBD1	NA	TGTGCCAGCAGCTTGACAGGGGGCAACCAGCCCCAGCATTTT	CASSLTGGNQPQHF
TRBV9	TRBJ2-1	NA	NA	TGTGCCAGCAGCGTAGCTACCGGGGGGCATTACAATGAGCAGTTCTTC	CASSVATGGHYNEQFF
TRBV19	TRBJ2-1	NA	many	TGTGCCAGTAGTACCCCAGACAGTAAAGACTACAATGAGCAGTTCTTC	CASSTPDSKDYNEQFF
TRBV7-9	TRBJ2-3	NA	once	TGTGCCAGCAGCACCCCCCTCGGAGATACGCAGTATTTT	CASSTPLGDTQYF
TRBV9	TRBJ2-2	NA	once	TGTGCCAGCAGCCCTAGCACAGGGTCTAGGAACACCGGGGAGCTGTTTTTT	CASSPSTGSRNTGELFF
TRBV5-4	TRBJ2-7	TRBD1	NA	TGTGCCAGCAGCCCCCGACAGGGGGGTTACGACTCCTACGAGCAGTACTTC	CASSPRQGGYDSYEQYF
TRBV7-2	TRBJ2-5	NA	NA	TGTGCCAGCAGCCGAGGAACCCGGGAGACCCAGTACTTC	CASSRGTRETQYF
TRBV4-2	TRBJ1-4	NA	NA	TGTGCCAGCAGCCCCGGGGGTAGGGTTAATGAAAAACTGTTTTTT	CASSPGGRVNEKLFF
TRBV19	TRBJ2-7	TRBD1	NA	TGTGCCAGTAGAGACAGGGGAGCCTACGAGCAGTACTTC	CASRDRGAYEQYF
TRBV7-3	TRBJ1-1	NA	NA	TGTGCCAGCAGTTCTACAGGGCCCGGCACTGAAGCTTTCTTT	CASSSTGPGTEAFF
TRBV14	TRBJ1-2	NA	NA	TGTGCCAGCAGCCCTATCGACAGGTCTAACTATGGCTACACCTTC	CASSPIDRSNYGYTF
TRBV7-8	TRBJ1-1	NA	NA	TGTGCCAGCAGCTTAAGTGAGACGAGAGGGACTGAAGCTTTCTTT	CASSLSETRGTEAFF
TRBV5-4	TRBJ1-2	TRBD1	NA	TGTGCCAGCAGCTTACGGACAGGGGGCGATGGCTACACCTTC	CASSLRTGGDGYTF
TRBV18	TRBJ1-1	NA	NA	TGTGCCAGCTCACCCCGGGTCGGGAAAGATGGGGTGAACACTGAAGCTTTCTTT	CASSPRVGKDGVNTEAFF
TRBV2	TRBJ1-4	NA	NA	TGTGCCAGCAGCACGACAGCTGCAACTAATGAAAAACTGTTTTTT	CASSTTAATNEKLFF
TRBV4-3	TRBJ1-4	NA	NA	TGCGCCAGCAGCCAAGAGGGCAGGGGTGGAAATGAAAAACTGTTTTTT	CASSQEGRGGNEKLFF
TRBV4-2	TRBJ1-1	TRBD1	NA	TGTGCCAGCAGCCGAAAAACAGGGGGCGCGGGGACTGAAGCTTTCTTT	CASSRKTGGAGTEAFF
TRBV10-3	TRBJ1-4	NA	NA	TGTGCCATCAGTGAAGGGAGCTCTAATGAAAAACTGTTTTTT	CAISEGSSNEKLFF
TRBV4-2	TRBJ2-7	NA	NA	TGTGCCAGCAGCCAAGCCCCCCCATCCCAGCGGTTTGGATCCTACGAGCAGTACTTC	CASSQAPPSQRFGSYEQYF
TRBV21-1	TRBJ2-7	NA	once	TGTGCCAGCAGCACCTCCGGGGGCTACGAGCAGTACTTC	CASSTSGGYEQYF
TRBV6-5	TRBJ2-7	NA	NA	TGTGCCAGCAGTGTCGGGGACAAGCAGTACTTC	CASSVGDKQYF
TRBV5-4	TRBJ1-1	NA	once	TGTGCCAGCAGCTTGGAGTCAGGAGGGTACACTGAAGCTTTCTTT	CASSLESGGYTEAFF
TRBV4-2	TRBJ2-3	TRBD2	NA	TGTGCCAGCAGCCAAGATACGGGGGGTGATACGCAGTATTTT	CASSQDTGGDTQYF
TRBV5-4	TRBJ2-3	NA	NA	TGTGCCAGCAGCTACCGGGTGGGGGCCACAGATACGCAGTATTTT	CASSYRVGATDTQYF
TRBV30	TRBJ2-3	TRBD2	NA	TGTGCCTGGAGTACGGGGGGGGCAGATACGCAGTATTTT	CAWSTGGADTQYF
TRBV7-9	TRBJ1-2	NA	NA	TGTGCCAGCAGCTTACCGACCATACAGGGATGGGGCACCTTC	CASSLPTIQGWGTF
TRBV19	TRBJ1-3	NA	NA	TGTGCCAGTCGGTCGGGGTCCTCTGGAAACACCATATATTTT	CASRSGSSGNTIYF
TRBV4-3	TRBJ1-2	NA	NA	TGCGCCAGCAGCCAAACCTCAGGGTCCCATGGCTACACCTTC	CASSQTSGSHGYTF
TRBV10-3	TRBJ2-3	NA	NA	TGTGCCATCAGTGAGGGCGGGGCAGATACGCAGTATTTT	CAISEGGADTQYF
TRBV27	TRBJ1-1	NA	few	TGTGCCAGCAGTTTATCTGCGGCAGGGACTGAAGCTTTCTTT	CASSLSAAGTEAFF
TRBV4-3	TRBJ1-1	TRBD1	NA	TGCGCCAGCAGCCAAGCGGCAGGGGGTGGCACTGAAGCTTTCTTT	CASSQAAGGGTEAFF
TRBV11-2	TRBJ1-2	NA	NA	TGTGCCAGCAGCTCCGGAGTCTATGGCTACACCTTC	CASSSGVYGYTF
TRBV15	TRBJ2-7	TRBD2	NA	TGTGCCACCAGCAGAGATCAGGGAGGGTACGAGCAGTACTTC	CATSRDQGGYEQYF
TRBV27	TRBJ2-7	TRBD1	NA	TGTGCCAGCAGTTTCGCAGGGGGCTACGAGCAGTACTTC	CASSFAGGYEQYF
TRBV14	TRBJ1-1	NA	NA	TGTGCCACTCGTCGGAGTCCGCGCGAAGCTTTCTTT	CATRRSPREAFF
TRBV6-5	TRBJ1-3	NA	NA	TGTGCCAGCAGTAGAACATTCGACTCTGGAAACACCATATATTTT	CASSRTFDSGNTIYF
TRBV7-3	TRBJ2-2	TRBD1	NA	TGTGCCAGCAGCTTCACAGGGGCCACCGGGGAGCTGTTTTTT	CASSFTGATGELFF
TRBV28	TRBJ2-7	TRBD1	NA	TGTGCCAGCAGTTCCGGACAGGGCCCCAGAAAGTACTTC	CASSSGQGPRKYF
TRBV7-6	TRBJ2-5	TRBD1	NA	TGTGCCAGCAGTGCCAGGGGGCTTGAACAAGAGACCCAGTACTTC	CASSARGLEQETQYF
TRBV4-1	TRBJ2-5	NA	NA	TGCGCCAGCAGCCAAGATCAAGGGGGTTTGGAGACCCAGTACTTC	CASSQDQGGLETQYF
TRBV7-2	TRBJ2-7	TRBD2	NA	TGTGCCAGCAGCTTGGGGCGGGGGGAACGCTACGAGCAGTACTTC	CASSLGRGERYEQYF
TRBV7-6	TRBJ2-5	TRBD2	NA	TGTGCCAGCAGCTTAGGGGGTCTAGCGGGGGGGCTACGGGAGACCCAGTACTTC	CASSLGGLAGGLRETQYF
TRBV2	TRBJ1-6	TRBD1	few	TGTGCCAGCAGTGGGAGCGACAGGGGCAATTCACCCCTCCACTTT	CASSGSDRGNSPLHF
TRBV7-2	TRBJ2-2	NA	NA	TGTGCCAGCAGCTCCTCTGTGGGCGCGGGCACCGGGGAGCTGTTTTTT	CASSSSVGAGTGELFF
TRBV7-2	TRBJ1-6	NA	NA	TGTGCCAGCAGCTTCCAGGGGAGCTCACCCCTCCACTTT	CASSFQGSSPLHF
TRBV7-2	TRBJ2-5	NA	NA	TGTGCCAGCAGCTTATCAGGGGAAGAGACCCAGTACTTC	CASSLSGEETQYF
TRBV28	TRBJ1-2	NA	NA	TGTGCCAGCAAGGCGGATTTCTATGGCTACACCTTC	CASKADFYGYTF
TRBV11-2	TRBJ1-6	TRBD1	few	TGTGCCAGCAGCCCCCCGACAGGGCGTCTCCACTTT	CASSPPTGRLHF
TRBV5-1	TRBJ1-6	NA	NA	TGCGCCAGCAGCTTGTTCGGGGGGGATAGCTCCTATAATTCACCCCTCCACTTT	CASSLFGGDSSYNSPLHF
TRBV7-3	TRBJ2-3	NA	NA	TGTGCCAGCAGCTTGTTGGGAGAAGCAGATACGCAGTATTTT	CASSLLGEADTQYF
TRBV6-5	TRBJ1-2	NA	NA	TGTGCCAGCAGCCTGGACCCGACGGGGGGCTACACCTTC	CASSLDPTGGYTF